The 8 T cell receptor beta chains presented below share a single source sample, sequenced in a study of breast tumors, draining lymph nodes, adjacent tissues. Via MiXCR, TCRdb re-called the multiplex PCR reads, giving one row per CDR3 protein. This sample yields 30,000 to 40,000 distinct CDR3 sequences, of which 35% to 40% are seen a single time; 11% belongs to the top ten. Material: breast tumor tissue. The source of these receptors is a female donor with breast cancer. Some clones in this sample may be carry-over from other donors' samples.

J is TRBJ2-7 and V is TRBV4-1, with 10 bases lining up with TRBD1. V shed 2 bases and J 7 bases; nucleotides not matched to a gene: 8. Germline CDR1 reads MGHRA; CDR2 reads YSYEKL. The CDR3 covers 15 residues. CDR3 sequence reads: CASSQSGTGASEQYF. CDR3 bases: TGCGCCAGCAGCCAATCCGGGACAGGGGCTTCAGAGCAGTACTTC.

V gene TRBV6-2 or TRBV6-3 combines with J gene TRBJ2-7; 12 nucleotides align to TRBD2. This CDR3 comprises 16 residues. Germline CDR1 reads MNHEY; CDR2 reads SVGEGT. The V and J ends lost 9 bases and 6 bases, in that order; junction bases with no gene match: 15. The CDR3 is CARGPGTSGFIREQYF. DNA for the CDR3: TGTGCCAGAGGGCCGGGGACTAGCGGGTTCATCCGCGAGCAGTACTTC.

This clonotype was observed at least ten times. This chain joins TRBV4-2 and TRBJ1-6; 8 bases align to TRBD1. The CDR3 is 16 amino acids. In germline, CDR1 is LGHNA, CDR2 YNFKEQ. The V and J ends lost 0 bases and 9 bases, in that order; junction bases with no gene match: 7. CDR3 coding DNA: TGTGCCAGCAGCCAAGATCCCAGGGGGCCCCGTTCACCCCTCCACTTT. Translated, it gives CASSQDPRGPRSPLHF.

V is TRBV12-5 and J is TRBJ2-2; D not certain. Between the trimmed V and J ends, which lost 6 bases and 0 bases, there was a span of 8 bases. Germline V gene data show CDR1 as LGHNT and CDR2 as FRNRAP. The CDR3 loop spans 14 amino acids. The CDR3 loop is CASGLGSNTGELFF. The CDR3 nucleotides read TGTGCTAGTGGACTCGGTTCGAACACCGGGGAGCTGTTTTTT.

This clonotype has ten or more counts. V usage is TRBV6-2 or TRBV6-3 and J usage is TRBJ1-3; unclear D gene. The CDR3 contains 14 residues. V was cut by 8 bases and J by 4 bases, with 15 bases left in between. The germline gives CDR1 MNHEY, CDR2 SVGEGT. Written as DNA, the CDR3 is TGTGCCAGCCACCCGGGCGGCCAAGGAAACACCATATATTTT. Translated: CASHPGGQGNTIYF.

Points on this clonotype: Since a much larger clone is just one base distant, this may be a read error. The chain carries TRBV12-3 or TRBV12-4 and TRBJ2-1; no clear D gene. Trimming stripped 5 bases from V and 12 bases from J, with 14 bases between. The CDR3 contains 12 residues. The CDR3 DNA follows: TGTGCCAGCAGTCGATCCTACGGTGGGCAGTTCTTC. Encoded protein: CASSRSYGGQFF.

The chain carries TRBV20-1 and TRBJ1-4; possible D gene TRBD1, 6 bases. Germline V lookup: CDR1 DFQATT, CDR2 SNEGSKA (reference sequence). V was shortened by 2 bases and J by 7 bases, with 26 bases between the two germline ends. The CDR3 extends over 18 amino acids. CDR3 in DNA: TGCAGTGCTAGACCGAGTCTTATCAGGGGTAGCGAAGGTGAAAAACTGTTTTTT. Protein product: CSARPSLIRGSEGEKLFF.

This clonotype came up a few times. In DNA, the CDR3 is TGTGCCATCAGTGAGTCGCGCGGACTAGCGGGAGGAACCGGGGAGCTGTTTTTT. Translation: CAISESRGLAGGTGELFF. This chain uses TRBV10-3 with TRBJ2-2; 14 bases are a match to TRBD2. V shed 0 bases and J 5 bases; nucleotides not matched to a gene: 5. CDR1 and CDR2 (germline): ENHRY, SYGVKD. The CDR3 consists of 18 residues.